The subject of this entry is one T cell receptor (beta chain). The junction does not match germline at one end; this may be a read error. The CDR3 has 15 residues. Germline assignment: CDR1 SGHRS and CDR2 YFSETQ. This record comes from a study of T-cell reconstitution after alpha-beta-depleted transplantation in children. Preparing the TCRbeta library involved the use of unique molecular identifiers. MiXCR, run by TCRdb on the PCR reads, gives a single entry per CDR3 protein. The sample holds a few hundred thousand distinct CDR3 sequences, 9% to 12% seen once. The sample here was PBMCs from the stem cell graft donor, taken from the stem cell graft. This TCR was sampled from a human donor who donated a stem cell graft to a child with acute lymphoblastic leukemia. This chain links TRBV5-1 with TRBJ2-5; D is unclear. The CDR3 DNA sequence: TGCGCCAGCAGCCGAAGAGGACCGGATCAAGATACCCAGTACTTC. The encoded protein is CASSRRGPDQDTQYF.